Listed below are T cell receptor beta chains from one sample, sequenced in a study of Ad26.COV2.S vaccination and SARS-CoV-2 variants. Clones were read by immunoSEQ multiplex PCR, and TCRdb kept only the in-frame ones, dropping some. The sample records approximately 500,000 clones, 70% to 90% being singletons. This specimen was peripheral blood, taken in a trial of Ad26.COV2.S vaccine versus placebo. The receptors here all came from a person between 18 and 59 years old who received the Ad26.COV2.S COVID-19 vaccine or a placebo. Each CDR3 is given with its conserved first and last residue. Fields, in order: V gene, J gene, D gene, clone size, CDR3 DNA, CDR3 protein. The D gene is left open where the match is weak. Rows may omit the clone size; those that give it use once, few, many or a size class.

TRBV6-5,TRBJ2-5,-,-,TGTGCCAGCAGTTACACCGGACAGAGAGAGACCCAGTACTTC,CASSYTGQRETQYF
TRBV9,TRBJ1-2,-,-,TGTGCCAGCAGCCCCAATCAAGGGACACGCGCTCTCTATGGCTACACCTTC,CASSPNQGTRALYGYTF
TRBV5-4,TRBJ2-5,TRBD2,once,TGTGCCAGCAGCTTGGCACGACTAGCGGGAGGTGCTGAGACCCAGTACTTC,CASSLARLAGGAETQYF
TRBV2,TRBJ1-6,-,few,TGTGCCAGTAGCGGGAATTCACCCCTCCACTTT,CASSGNSPLHF
TRBV5-1,TRBJ2-1,TRBD1,-,TGCGCCAGCAGCTGGACAGGGATAGTTGGTGAGCAGTTCTTC,CASSWTGIVGEQFF
TRBV6-5,TRBJ1-1,TRBD1,-,TGTGCCAGCAGCGCCTCAGGGGGAGGGACTGAAGCTTTCTTT,CASSASGGGTEAFF
TRBV6-5,TRBJ2-1,-,-,TGTGCCAGCAGTTACTCGGTTTTGGGCGGTGAGCAGTTCTTC,CASSYSVLGGEQFF
TRBV30,TRBJ2-1,TRBD2,-,TGTGCCTGCACTAGCGGGAGCTCCTACAATGAGCAGTTCTTC,CACTSGSSYNEQFF
TRBV29-1,TRBJ2-5,-,-,TGCAGCGTTGATGAGGGGCGGGAGACCCAGTACTTC,CSVDEGRETQYF
TRBV5-1,TRBJ2-5,TRBD2,-,TGCGCCAGCAGCTTGGAAGGTAGCGGGAGTGAGACCCAGTACTTC,CASSLEGSGSETQYF
TRBV5-1,TRBJ1-2,TRBD1,few,TGCGCCAGCAGCTTGGACGGACAGGCAGTTTACGGCTACACCTTC,CASSLDGQAVYGYTF
TRBV3-1/TRBV3-2,TRBJ1-3,-,-,TGTGCCAGCAGCCAGGGGAGGCGGACGACTGGAAACACCATATATTTT,CASSQGRRTTGNTIYF
TRBV6-2/TRBV6-3,TRBJ2-2,-,-,TGTGCCAGCAGTTTCAACAGGGCGACCGGGGAGCTGTTTTTT,CASSFNRATGELFF